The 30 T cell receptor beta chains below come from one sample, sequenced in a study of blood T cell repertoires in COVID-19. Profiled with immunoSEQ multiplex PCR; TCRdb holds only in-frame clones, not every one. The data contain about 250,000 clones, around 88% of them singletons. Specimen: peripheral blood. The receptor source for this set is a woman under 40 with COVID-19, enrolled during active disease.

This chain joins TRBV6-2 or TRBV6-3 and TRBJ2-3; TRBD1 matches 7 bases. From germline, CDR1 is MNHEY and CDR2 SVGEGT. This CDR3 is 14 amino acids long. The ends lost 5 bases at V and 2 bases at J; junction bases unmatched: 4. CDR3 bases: TGTGCCAGCAGTCAAACAGGGGCCACAGATACGCAGTATTTT. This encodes CASSQTGATDTQYF.

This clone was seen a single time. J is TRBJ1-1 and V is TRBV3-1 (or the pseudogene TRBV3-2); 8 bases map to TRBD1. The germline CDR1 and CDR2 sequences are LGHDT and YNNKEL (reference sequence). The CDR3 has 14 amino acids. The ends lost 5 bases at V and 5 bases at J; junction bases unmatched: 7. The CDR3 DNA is TGTGCCAGCAGCGCGGACGACAGGGGTACTGAAGCTTTCTTT. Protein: CASSADDRGTEAFF.

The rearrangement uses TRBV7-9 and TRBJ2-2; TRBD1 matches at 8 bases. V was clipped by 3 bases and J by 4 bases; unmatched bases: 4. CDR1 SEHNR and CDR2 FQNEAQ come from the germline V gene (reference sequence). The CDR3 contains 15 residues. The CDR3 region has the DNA TGTGCCAGCAGCTTCGGGACAGGTCTCACCGGGGAGCTGTTTTTT. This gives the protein CASSFGTGLTGELFF.

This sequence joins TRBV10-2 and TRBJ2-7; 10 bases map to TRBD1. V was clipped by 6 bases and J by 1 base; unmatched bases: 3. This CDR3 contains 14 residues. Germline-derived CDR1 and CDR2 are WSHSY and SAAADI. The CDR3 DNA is TGCGCCAGCAGCGGACAGGGGGGGTCCTACGAGCAGTACGTC. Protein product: CASSGQGGSYEQYV.

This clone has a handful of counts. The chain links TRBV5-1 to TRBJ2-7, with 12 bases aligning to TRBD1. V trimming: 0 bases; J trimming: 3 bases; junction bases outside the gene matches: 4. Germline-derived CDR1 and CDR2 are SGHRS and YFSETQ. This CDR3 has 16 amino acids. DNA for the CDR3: TGCGCCAGCAGCTTGGATGGGACAGGGGGCCTCTACGAGCAGTACTTC. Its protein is CASSLDGTGGLYEQYF.

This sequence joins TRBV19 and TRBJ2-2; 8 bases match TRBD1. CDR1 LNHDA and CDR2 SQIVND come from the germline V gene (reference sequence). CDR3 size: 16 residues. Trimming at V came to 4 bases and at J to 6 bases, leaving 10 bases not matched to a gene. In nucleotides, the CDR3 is TGTGCCAGTAGTAAGAGGACAGGGAGGTACGCCGGGGAGCTGTTTTTT. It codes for CASSKRTGRYAGELFF.

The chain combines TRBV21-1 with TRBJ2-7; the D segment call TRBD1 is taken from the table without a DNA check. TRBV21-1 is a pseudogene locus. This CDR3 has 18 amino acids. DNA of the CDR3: TGTGCCAGCGAGAATTGGGTGGGCAGGGGGCAAAGGGACTACGAGCAGTACGTC. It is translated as CASENWVGRGQRDYEQYV.

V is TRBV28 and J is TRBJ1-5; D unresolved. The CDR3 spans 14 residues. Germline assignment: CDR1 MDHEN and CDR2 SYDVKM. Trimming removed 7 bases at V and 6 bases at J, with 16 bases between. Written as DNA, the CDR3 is TGTGCCAGCACCCCACGGAGGGATACTCAGCCCCAGCATTTT. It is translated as CASTPRRDTQPQHF.

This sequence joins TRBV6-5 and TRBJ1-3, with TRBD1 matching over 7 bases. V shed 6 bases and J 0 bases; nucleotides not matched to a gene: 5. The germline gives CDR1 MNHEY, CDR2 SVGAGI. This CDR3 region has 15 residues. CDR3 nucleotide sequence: TGTGCCAGCAGCCCGGGACAGTTCTCTGGAAACACCATATATTTT. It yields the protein CASSPGQFSGNTIYF.

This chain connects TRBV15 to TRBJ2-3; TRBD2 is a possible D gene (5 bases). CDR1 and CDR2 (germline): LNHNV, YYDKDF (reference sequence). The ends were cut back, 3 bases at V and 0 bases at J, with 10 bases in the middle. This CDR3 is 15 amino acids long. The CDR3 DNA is TGTGCCACCAGCAGGCAAAGCGGAAGCACAGATACGCAGTATTTT. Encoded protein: CATSRQSGSTDTQYF.

CDR3 in amino acids: CASSFPSNTEAFF. CDR3 in DNA: TGTGCCAGCAGCTTCCCCTCTAACACTGAAGCTTTCTTT. The chain employs TRBV5-5 and TRBJ1-1; no firm D call. The CDR3 spans 13 residues. V was pared by 2 bases and J by 2 bases, with 7 bases between. Germline CDR1 reads SGHKS; CDR2 reads YYEKEE (reference sequence).

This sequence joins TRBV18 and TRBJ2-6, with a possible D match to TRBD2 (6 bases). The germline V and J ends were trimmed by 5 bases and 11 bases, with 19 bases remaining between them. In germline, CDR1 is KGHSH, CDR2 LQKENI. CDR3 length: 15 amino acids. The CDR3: CASSSYSTGEDVLTF. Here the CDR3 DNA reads TGTGCCAGCTCATCGTATTCCACGGGGGAGGACGTCCTGACTTTC.

The DNA of the CDR3 is TGTGCCAGCAGCTTACCCGCGGGAGTTAAGTTTGAGCAGTTCTTC. Translating gives CASSLPAGVKFEQFF. The V gene is TRBV7-9, the J gene TRBJ2-1; 7 bases line up with TRBD2. Germline V lookup: CDR1 SEHNR, CDR2 FQNEAQ (reference sequence). The CDR3 spans 15 residues. Trimming cost V 2 bases and J 9 bases; bases outside gene matches: 10.

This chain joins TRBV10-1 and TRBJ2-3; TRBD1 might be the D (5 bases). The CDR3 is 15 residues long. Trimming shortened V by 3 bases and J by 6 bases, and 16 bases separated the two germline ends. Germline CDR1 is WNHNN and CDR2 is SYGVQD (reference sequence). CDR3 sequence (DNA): TGCGCCAGCAGTGACGGCAGGGCGGTAGGCGATACGCAGTATTTT. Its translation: CASSDGRAVGDTQYF.

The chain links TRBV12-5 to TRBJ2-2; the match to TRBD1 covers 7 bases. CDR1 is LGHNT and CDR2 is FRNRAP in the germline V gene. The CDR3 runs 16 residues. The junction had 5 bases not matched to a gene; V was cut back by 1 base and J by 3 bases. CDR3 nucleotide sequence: TGTGCTAGTGGTTTGGGAGAGGGGGCTGACACCGGGGAGCTGTTTTTT. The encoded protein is CASGLGEGADTGELFF.

The CDR3 sequence: CASSRLAGALQETQYF. CDR3 DNA: TGTGCCAGCAGCCGACTAGCGGGGGCCCTCCAGGAGACCCAGTACTTC. The chain is built from TRBV14 and TRBJ2-5, with TRBD2 identical over 12 bases. The germline CDR1 and CDR2 sequences are SGHDN and FVKESK. The CDR3 is made up of 16 amino acids. Germline trimming cut 4 bases from V and 5 bases from J; bases unmatched to any gene: 8.

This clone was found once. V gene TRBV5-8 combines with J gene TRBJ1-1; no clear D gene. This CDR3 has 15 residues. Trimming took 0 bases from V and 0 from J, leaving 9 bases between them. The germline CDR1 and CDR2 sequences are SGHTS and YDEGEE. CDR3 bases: TGTGCCAGCAGCTTGGCCCGGGAACTGAACACTGAAGCTTTCTTT. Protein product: CASSLARELNTEAFF.

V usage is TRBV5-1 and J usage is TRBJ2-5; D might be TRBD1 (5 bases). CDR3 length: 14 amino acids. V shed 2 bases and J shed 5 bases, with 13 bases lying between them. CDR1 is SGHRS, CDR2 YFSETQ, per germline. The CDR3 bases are TGCGCCAGCAGCTTCGCGACAGAAGGGGAGACCCAGTACTTC. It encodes CASSFATEGETQYF.

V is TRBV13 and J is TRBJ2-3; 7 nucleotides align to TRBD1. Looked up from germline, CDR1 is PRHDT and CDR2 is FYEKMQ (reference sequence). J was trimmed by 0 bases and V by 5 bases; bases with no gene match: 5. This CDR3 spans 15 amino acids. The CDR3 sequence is CASSPRQGSTDTQYF. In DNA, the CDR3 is TGTGCCAGCAGCCCCCGACAGGGTAGCACAGATACGCAGTATTTT.

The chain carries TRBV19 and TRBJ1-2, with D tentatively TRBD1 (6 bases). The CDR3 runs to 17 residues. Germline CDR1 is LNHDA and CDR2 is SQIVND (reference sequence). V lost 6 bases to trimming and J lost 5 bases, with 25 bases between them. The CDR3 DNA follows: TGTGCCAGTAGCACCACGGGGGGCATAGGTTTACGGTATGGCTACACCTTC. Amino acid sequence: CASSTTGGIGLRYGYTF.

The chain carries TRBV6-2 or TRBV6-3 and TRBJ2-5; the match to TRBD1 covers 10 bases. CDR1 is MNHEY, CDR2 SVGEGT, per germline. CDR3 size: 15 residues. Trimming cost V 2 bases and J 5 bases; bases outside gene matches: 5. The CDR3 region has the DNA TGTGCCAGCAGTTACCGGGACAGGGGCCGGGAGACCCAGTACTTC. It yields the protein CASSYRDRGRETQYF.

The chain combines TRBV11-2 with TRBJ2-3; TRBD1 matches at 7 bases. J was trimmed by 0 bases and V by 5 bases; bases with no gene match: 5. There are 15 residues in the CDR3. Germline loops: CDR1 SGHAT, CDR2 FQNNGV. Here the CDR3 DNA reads TGTGCCAGCAGCCCCGGGACAGCTAGCACAGATACGCAGTATTTT. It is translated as CASSPGTASTDTQYF.

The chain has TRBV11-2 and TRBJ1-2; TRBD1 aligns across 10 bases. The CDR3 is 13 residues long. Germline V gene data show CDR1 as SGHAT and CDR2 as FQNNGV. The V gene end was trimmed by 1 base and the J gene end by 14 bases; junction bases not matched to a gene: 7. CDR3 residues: CASSLGLTGGRTF. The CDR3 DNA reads TGTGCCAGCAGCTTAGGATTGACAGGGGGCCGTACCTTC.

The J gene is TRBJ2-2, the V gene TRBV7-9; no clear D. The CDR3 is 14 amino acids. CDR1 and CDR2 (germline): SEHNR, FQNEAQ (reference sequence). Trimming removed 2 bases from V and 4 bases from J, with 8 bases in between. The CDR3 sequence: CASSLMRLTGELFF. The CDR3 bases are TGTGCCAGCAGCTTAATGAGACTCACCGGGGAGCTGTTTTTT.

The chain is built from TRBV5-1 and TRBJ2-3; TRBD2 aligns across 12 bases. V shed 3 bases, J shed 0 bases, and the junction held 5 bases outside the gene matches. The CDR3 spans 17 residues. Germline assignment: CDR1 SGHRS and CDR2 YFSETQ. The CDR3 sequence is CASSSGLAGPSTDTQYF. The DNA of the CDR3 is TGCGCCAGCAGCTCGGGACTAGCGGGTCCCAGCACAGATACGCAGTATTTT.

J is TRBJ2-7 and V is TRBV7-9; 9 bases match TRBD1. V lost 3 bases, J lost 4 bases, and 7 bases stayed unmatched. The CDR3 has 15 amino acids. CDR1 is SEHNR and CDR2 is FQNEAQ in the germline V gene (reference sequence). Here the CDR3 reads CASSFEDRGIYEQYF. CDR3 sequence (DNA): TGTGCCAGCAGCTTTGAGGACAGGGGCATTTACGAGCAGTACTTC.

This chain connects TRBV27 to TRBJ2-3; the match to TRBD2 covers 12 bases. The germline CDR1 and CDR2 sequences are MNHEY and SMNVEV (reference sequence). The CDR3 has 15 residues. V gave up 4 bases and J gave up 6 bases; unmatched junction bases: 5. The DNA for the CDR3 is TGTGCCAGCAGTTCACTAGCGGGAGGCATGGATACGCAGTATTTT. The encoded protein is CASSSLAGGMDTQYF.

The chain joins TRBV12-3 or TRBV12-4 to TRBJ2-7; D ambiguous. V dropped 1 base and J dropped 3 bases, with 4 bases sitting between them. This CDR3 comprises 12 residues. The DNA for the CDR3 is TGTGCCAGCAGTTTAGACAGCTACGAGCAGTACGTC. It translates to CASSLDSYEQYV.

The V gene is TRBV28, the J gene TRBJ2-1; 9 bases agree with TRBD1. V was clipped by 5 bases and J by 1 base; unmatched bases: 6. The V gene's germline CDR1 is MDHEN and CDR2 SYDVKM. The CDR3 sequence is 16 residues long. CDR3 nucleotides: TGTGCCAGCAGTGAAACCGGACAGGGGTCCTACAATGAGCAGTTCTTC. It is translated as CASSETGQGSYNEQFF.

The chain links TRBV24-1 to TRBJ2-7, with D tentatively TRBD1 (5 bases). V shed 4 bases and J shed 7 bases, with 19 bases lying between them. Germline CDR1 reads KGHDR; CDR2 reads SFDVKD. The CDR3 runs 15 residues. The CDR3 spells CATSDPTRATPEQYF. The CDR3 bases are TGTGCCACCAGTGACCCGACCAGGGCAACACCTGAGCAGTACTTC.